The rows below give T cell receptor beta chains drawn from one sample of a study of blood T cell repertoires in COVID-19. The repertoire was sequenced with immunoSEQ multiplex PCR; TCRdb's copy has only in-frame clones and lacks some. The table has over 85,000 clones, 85% to 90% seen once. The sequencing sample was made of peripheral blood. These receptors all stem from a man between 45 and 60 years old with active or convalescent COVID-19. Both conserved end residues are part of each CDR3. A D gene is named only where the DNA matches it firmly. Some rows have no size entry. The others give once, few or many, or a class for an expanded clone.

D,J,V,size,CDR3,DNA
.,TRBJ2-2,TRBV5-1,few,CASSLEAPIRGELFF,TGCGCCAGCAGCTTGGAAGCTCCGATTCGAGGGGAGCTGTTTTTT
TRBD1,TRBJ2-1,TRBV28,.,CASSLRATGAQFF,TGTGCCAGCAGTTTACGGGCTACAGGGGCACAGTTCTTC
.,TRBJ1-4,TRBV9,.,CASSPPELGEEKLFF,TGTGCCAGCAGCCCCCCCGAGCTCGGTGAAGAAAAACTGTTTTTT
.,TRBJ1-1,TRBV4-1,once,CASSQDPPGLLQRGTEAFF,TGCGCCAGCAGCCAAGACCCCCCGGGACTACTCCAGAGGGGCACTGAAGCTTTCTTT
TRBD2,TRBJ2-2,TRBV9,.,CASSVERTSPTGELFF,TGTGCCAGCAGCGTAGAAAGGACTAGCCCCACCGGGGAGCTGTTTTTT
.,TRBJ2-3,TRBV5-1,.,CASSFPGIENTQYF,TGCGCCAGCAGCTTTCCGGGGATAGAAAATACGCAGTATTTT
.,TRBJ1-2,TRBV28,.,CASCENRGTDGYTF,TGTGCCAGCTGCGAAAATCGGGGGACGGATGGCTACACCTTC
.,TRBJ1-4,TRBV4-1,.,CASSQVSGKLFF,TGCGCCAGCAGCCAAGTGTCAGGAAAACTGTTTTTT
TRBD1,TRBJ2-5,TRBV3-1/TRBV3-2,.,CASSRDRDWETQYF,TGTGCCAGCAGCCGCGACAGGGATTGGGAGACCCAGTACTTC
TRBD2,TRBJ2-1,TRBV18,.,CASSIAGGPQNEQFF,TGTGCCAGCTCAATAGCGGGGGGGCCTCAGAATGAGCAGTTCTTC
TRBD1,TRBJ1-1,TRBV6-4,.,CASREGKGADTEAFF,TGTGCCAGCAGGGAAGGGAAGGGGGCGGACACTGAAGCTTTCTTT
.,TRBJ2-1,TRBV10-3,.,CAISRGNEQFF,TGTGCCATCTCCCGGGGCAATGAGCAGTTCTTC
.,TRBJ2-5,TRBV7-2,.,CASSTGLQETQYF,TGTGCCAGCAGCACGGGACTTCAAGAGACCCAGTACTTC
.,TRBJ1-4,TRBV28,.,CASSLRNEKLFF,TGTGCCAGTAGTCTCCGGAATGAAAAACTGTTTTTT
.,TRBJ2-1,TRBV11-3,.,CASSLGSPSNEQFF,TGTGCCAGCAGCTTGGGTAGCCCCTCAAATGAGCAGTTCTTC
.,TRBJ2-5,TRBV2,.,CASTTPVYQETQYF,TGTGCCAGCACCACCCCGGTGTACCAAGAGACCCAGTACTTC
.,TRBJ1-2,TRBV19,.,CASSTDPYGYTF,TGTGCCAGTAGTACAGATCCTTATGGCTACACCTTC
TRBD1,TRBJ2-6,TRBV10-3,.,CAINSLEAGGSGANVLTF,TGTGCCATCAATTCTCTCGAGGCAGGGGGCTCTGGGGCCAACGTCCTGACTTTC
.,TRBJ1-6,TRBV7-2,.,CASSLELQVTYNSPLHF,TGTGCCAGCAGCTTAGAACTTCAGGTTACCTATAATTCACCCCTCCACTTT
TRBD1,TRBJ1-6,TRBV28,.,CASSFGDRSYNSPLHF,TGTGCCAGCAGTTTTGGGGACAGGTCCTATAATTCACCCCTCCACTTT
.,TRBJ1-5,TRBV5-5,few,CASSLIPGENSNQPQHF,TGTGCCAGCAGCTTAATCCCCGGGGAAAATAGCAATCAGCCCCAGCATTTT
.,TRBJ1-4,TRBV6-1,.,CASSEGQPNEKLFF,TGTGCCAGCAGTGAAGGACAGCCTAATGAAAAACTGTTTTTT
TRBD2,TRBJ2-5,TRBV11-2,.,CASSLATSGETQYF,TGTGCCAGCAGCTTAGCCACTAGCGGAGAGACCCAGTACTTC
TRBD1,TRBJ2-7,TRBV11-2,.,CASSLGGTGYEQYF,TGTGCCAGCAGCTTAGGCGGGACAGGGTACGAGCAGTACTTC
TRBD1,TRBJ1-2,TRBV10-3,.,CAISESPGGLRGYTF,TGTGCCATCAGTGAGTCGCCAGGGGGTTTACGGGGCTACACCTTC
TRBD1,TRBJ2-7,TRBV7-2,few,CASSSYRGYEQYF,TGTGCCAGCAGCTCGTACAGGGGCTACGAGCAGTACTTC
.,TRBJ1-6,TRBV27,.,CASGRDSSYNSPLHF,TGTGCCAGCGGACGCGACAGCTCCTATAATTCACCCCTCCACTTT
.,TRBJ1-4,TRBV15,once,CATTGLDNEKLFF,TGTGCCACCACAGGGCTGGATAATGAAAAACTGTTTTTT
TRBD1,TRBJ1-2,TRBV5-1,.,CASSLLQGAMGYTF,TGCGCCAGCAGCTTATTACAGGGGGCGATGGGCTACACCTTC
.,TRBJ2-1,TRBV27,.,CASSSSGLYNEQFF,TGTGCCAGCAGTTCCTCGGGGTTATACAATGAGCAGTTCTTC
.,TRBJ2-1,TRBV4-1,.,CASSQDSSGGNEQFF,TGCGCCAGCAGCCAAGATTCTTCAGGGGGGAATGAGCAGTTCTTC
.,TRBJ2-2,TRBV7-5,.,CVRSSGEGDGELFF,TGTGTCAGAAGCTCGGGGGAGGGGGACGGGGAGCTGTTTTTT
.,TRBJ1-2,TRBV4-3,.,CASSQSNTGYYGYTF,TGCGCCAGCAGCCAGAGTAACACGGGGTACTATGGCTACACCTTC
.,TRBJ2-3,TRBV5-1,.,CASSLGDTGQDTQYF,TGCGCCAGCAGCCTGGGGGACACCGGACAAGATACGCAGTATTTT
TRBD1,TRBJ2-5,TRBV28,.,CASSARGGRETQYF,TGTGCCAGCAGTGCCAGAGGGGGCAGGGAGACCCAGTACTTC
.,TRBJ1-2,TRBV6-6,few,CASATQGRQTYGYTF,TGTGCCAGCGCCACCCAGGGGCGCCAAACATATGGCTACACCTTC
.,TRBJ2-3,TRBV7-2,.,CASSSSGGTQYF,TGTGCCAGCAGCTCGAGTGGAGGGACGCAGTATTTT
.,TRBJ1-4,TRBV6-5,few,CASSYGQGDEKLFF,TGTGCCAGCAGTTACGGCCAGGGTGATGAAAAACTGTTTTTT
.,TRBJ2-2,TRBV24-1,.,CATSDWGHAGTGELFF,TGTGCCACCAGTGATTGGGGACATGCGGGCACCGGGGAGCTGTTTTTT
TRBD1,TRBJ1-1,TRBV28,few,CASSTLHPGQGKTEAFF,TGTGCCAGCAGTACACTCCACCCGGGACAGGGAAAAACTGAAGCTTTCTTT
TRBD1,TRBJ1-4,TRBV5-4,.,CASSLGDRPNEKLFF,TGTGCCAGCAGCTTGGGGGACAGACCTAATGAAAAACTGTTTTTT
.,TRBJ2-3,TRBV11-2,.,CASKGRDYTQYF,TGTGCCAGCAAGGGCAGGGATTATACGCAGTATTTT
TRBD1,TRBJ1-2,TRBV27,.,CASRPRQGRGYTF,TGTGCCAGCAGGCCCAGACAGGGCCGAGGCTACACCTTC
TRBD2,TRBJ2-1,TRBV11-2,.,CASSLGGLAGYNEQFF,TGTGCCAGCAGCTTAGGGGGACTAGCGGGGTACAATGAGCAGTTCTTC
TRBD1,TRBJ1-2,TRBV5-6,.,CASSLIQGAAGYTF,TGTGCCAGCAGCTTAATCCAGGGGGCAGCTGGCTACACCTTC
.,TRBJ1-5,TRBV5-1,.,CASSLGPGPGGQPQHF,TGCGCCAGCAGCTTGGGGCCTGGGCCGGGAGGACAGCCCCAGCATTTT
TRBD1,TRBJ1-5,TRBV15,.,CATSTQTGGWQPQHF,TGTGCCACCAGCACTCAAACAGGGGGTTGGCAGCCCCAGCATTTT
.,TRBJ1-1,TRBV6-5,.,CASSQQYTEAFF,TGTGCCAGCAGTCAACAGTACACTGAAGCTTTCTTT
TRBD2,TRBJ2-5,TRBV7-7,.,CASSSGLAGVETQYF,TGTGCCAGCAGCTCGGGACTAGCGGGGGTAGAGACCCAGTACTTC
TRBD1,TRBJ1-2,TRBV24-1,.,CATSDQQGDYGYTF,TGTGCCACCAGTGACCAACAGGGGGACTATGGCTACACCTTC
.,TRBJ2-1,TRBV7-6,.,CASSWLSGVSPGQSNEQFF,TGTGCCAGCAGCTGGCTTAGCGGGGTTTCACCGGGACAGTCTAATGAGCAGTTCTTC
.,TRBJ2-2,TRBV12-3/TRBV12-4,.,CASSFDYTGELFF,TGTGCCAGCAGTTTCGACTACACCGGGGAGCTGTTTTTT
TRBD2,TRBJ2-1,TRBV28,.,CASTPAGGLFNEQFF,TGTGCCAGCACCCCAGCGGGGGGGCTTTTCAATGAGCAGTTCTTC
.,TRBJ2-3,TRBV5-1,.,CASSWGLTTDTQYF,TGCGCCAGCAGCTGGGGACTGACCACAGATACGCAGTATTTT